Shown below are 27 T cell receptor beta chains from a single sample sequenced in a study of control samples from healthy donors and cancer patients. Data came from immunoSEQ multiplex PCR; TCRdb stores just in-frame clones and leaves some out. Of about 140,000 clones listed, 85% to 95% are singletons. The specimen sequenced was blood. The receptors shown here come from a man aged 40-49 years in good health.

The chain has TRBV27 and TRBJ1-3; D uncertain. Between the trimmed V and J ends, which lost 4 bases and 0 bases, there was a span of 10 bases. The CDR3 has 15 amino acids. From germline, CDR1 is MNHEY and CDR2 SMNVEV (reference sequence). The CDR3 protein is CASSSALHSGNTIYF. Written as DNA, the CDR3 is TGTGCCAGCAGTTCGGCTTTACACTCTGGAAACACCATATATTTT.

DNA of the CDR3: TGTGCCAGCAGCTTGGATTTCACCGGGGAGCTGTTTTTT. Its translation is CASSLDFTGELFF. The chain links TRBV7-3 to TRBJ2-2; D remains ambiguous. The CDR3 contains 13 residues. Germline V CDR1 and CDR2: SGHTA, FQGTGA. Trimming removed 3 bases at V and 4 bases at J, with 6 bases between. The full variable domain, its missing parts supplied by reference TRBV7-3 and TRBJ2-2, is GAGVSQTPSNKVTEKGKYVELRCDPISGHTALYWYRQSLGQGPEFLIYFQGTGAADDSGLPNDRFFAVRPEGSVSTLKIQRTERGDSAVYLCASSLDFTGELFFGEGSRLTVL.

As regards this clone: One end of the junction varies from germline; a read error may be responsible. The chain employs TRBV7-7 and TRBJ2-7, with D possibly TRBD2 on 6 matching bases. Germline V gene lookup returns CDR1 SSHAT and CDR2 FNYEAQ (reference sequence). The CDR3 is 13 residues long. CDR3 loop: CASSLSGDHEQYF. CDR3 nucleotides: TGTGCTAGCAGCTTATCGGGGGACCACGAGCAGTACTTC.

The chain recombines TRBV4-1 with TRBJ1-6; D is unclear. The CDR3 consists of 15 residues. Per the germline V gene, CDR1 is MGHRA and CDR2 is YSYEKL. With 1 base removed from V and 7 bases from J, the gap between germline ends came to 11 bases. CDR3 amino acids: CASSQVSGPNSPLHF. In nucleotides, the CDR3 is TGCGCCAGCAGCCAAGTCTCCGGGCCCAATTCACCCCTCCACTTT.

The chain joins TRBV27 to TRBJ1-1; D gene unclear. Germline loops: CDR1 MNHEY, CDR2 SMNVEV (reference sequence). V was cut by 2 bases and J by 9 bases, with 7 bases left in between. The CDR3 consists of 11 residues. In DNA form, the CDR3 reads TGTGCCAGCAGTTTAGGACGGAAAGCTTTCTTT. Translation: CASSLGRKAFF.

In DNA, the CDR3 is TGTGCCAGCAGCTTGGGACAGGGCGACTACTATGGCTACACCTTC. Encoded protein: CASSLGQGDYYGYTF. The chain links TRBV5-6 to TRBJ1-2, with 7 bases that match TRBD1. CDR1 and CDR2 (germline): SGHDT, YYEEEE. Trimming at V came to 0 bases and at J to 3 bases, leaving 5 bases not matched to a gene. The CDR3 is made up of 15 amino acids.

The chain has TRBV10-2 and TRBJ2-3, with no clear D. CDR1 is WSHSY, CDR2 SAAADI, per germline. Trimming took 7 bases from V and 5 from J, leaving 7 bases between them. The CDR3 spans 11 residues. CDR3 region: CASTWEDTQYF. The CDR3 DNA reads as TGCGCCAGCACCTGGGAAGATACGCAGTATTTT.

This chain connects TRBV1 to TRBJ1-4. TRBV1 is a listed pseudogene. The CDR3 loop spans 15 amino acids. CDR3 region: CTSSQLGPLNEKLFF. In DNA form, the CDR3 reads TGCACCAGCAGCCAACTAGGGCCCCTTAATGAAAAACTGTTTTTT.

V is TRBV25-1 and J is TRBJ2-5; D not resolved. V lost 7 bases, J lost 5 bases, and 14 bases lay in between. The germline gives CDR1 MGHDK, CDR2 SYGVNS. The CDR3 is 13 residues long. The CDR3 sequence: CASMRGLWETQYF. DNA for the CDR3: TGTGCCAGCATGCGAGGCCTGTGGGAGACCCAGTACTTC.

The J gene is TRBJ1-1, the V gene TRBV6-5; no firm D call. The length of the CDR3 is 14 residues. V gave up 7 bases and J gave up 0 bases, with 12 bases separating them. Germline CDR1 is MNHEY and CDR2 is SVGAGI. The DNA of the CDR3 is TGTGCCAGCATTAAGGGAGCACTGAACACTGAAGCTTTCTTT. This encodes CASIKGALNTEAFF.

The CDR3 DNA follows: TGCAGCGTTGTTGCTTACAATGAGCAGTTCTTC. Its translation: CSVVAYNEQFF. The chain has TRBV29-1 and TRBJ2-1; D remains unclear. The CDR3 runs 11 residues. CDR1 is SQVTM and CDR2 is ANQGSEA in the germline V gene. V gave up 4 bases and J gave up 4 bases, with 5 bases separating them.

This sequence joins TRBV5-1 and TRBJ1-1; possibly TRBD1 for D (5 bases). V lost 6 bases to trimming and J lost 0 bases, with 9 bases between them. Germline V gene sequence: CDR1 SGHRS, CDR2 YFSETQ. This CDR3 contains 13 residues. DNA of the CDR3: TGCGCCAGCACCGGACAACTGAACACTGAAGCTTTCTTT. Translated: CASTGQLNTEAFF.

The V gene is TRBV2, the J gene TRBJ1-3; D ambiguous. V was clipped by 5 bases and J by 0 bases, with 11 bases between them. The CDR3 runs 15 residues. CDR1 is SNHLY and CDR2 is FYNNEI in the germline V gene. DNA of the CDR3: TGTGCCAGCAGTTGGGGTTTAGACTCTGGAAACACCATATATTTT. It codes for CASSWGLDSGNTIYF.

This clone was detected once. The chain couples TRBV27 to TRBJ2-7; no clear D gene. Per the germline V gene, CDR1 is MNHEY and CDR2 is SMNVEV (reference sequence). The CDR3 runs 16 residues. Trimming took 5 bases from V and 2 from J, leaving 19 bases between them. CDR3 protein: CASSPDRVPLTYEQYF. CDR3 nucleotide sequence: TGTGCCAGCAGTCCTGACCGGGTTCCGTTGACCTACGAGCAGTACTTC.

This clone was seen only once. The J gene is TRBJ2-1, the V gene TRBV9; D uncertain. This CDR3 is 13 amino acids long. Germline CDR1 reads SGDLS; CDR2 reads YYNGEE. V shed 3 bases and J shed 3 bases, with 7 bases lying between them. CDR3 amino acids: CASSESGYNEQFF. In DNA, the CDR3 is TGTGCCAGCAGCGAGAGTGGCTACAATGAGCAGTTCTTC.

The chain carries TRBV6-5 and TRBJ1-1; D ambiguous. The CDR3 loop spans 15 amino acids. In germline, CDR1 is MNHEY, CDR2 SVGAGI. Trimming removed 6 bases at V and 1 base at J, with 15 bases between. The CDR3 DNA reads TGTGCCAGCAGCTTAGCCGACCCGGGGAACACTGAAGCTTTCTTT. Amino acids: CASSLADPGNTEAFF.

The rearrangement uses TRBV7-9 and TRBJ2-7, with 8 bases lining up with TRBD1. Germline CDR1 reads SEHNR; CDR2 reads FQNEAQ (reference sequence). J was trimmed by 5 bases and V by 5 bases; bases with no gene match: 8. The CDR3 spans 14 residues. This CDR3 reads CASSPGTGFDEQYF. CDR3 DNA: TGTGCCAGCAGCCCCGGGACAGGATTCGACGAGCAGTACTTC.

This chain links TRBV9 with TRBJ2-7, with a weak D call TRBD2 (6 bases). Trimming took off 0 bases at V and 5 bases at J, with 9 bases between the two ends. The CDR3 length is 13 residues. Germline V lookup: CDR1 SGDLS, CDR2 YYNGEE. The DNA of the CDR3 is TGTGCCAGCAGCGTAGAGGGAGGCCACGAGCAGTACTTC. Its translation is CASSVEGGHEQYF.

The V call is TRBV6-4, the J call TRBJ2-5; TRBD2 might be the D (8 bases). Germline CDR1 MRHNA, CDR2 SNTAGT. The CDR3 totals 19 residues. Trimming left V 4 bases short and J 0 bases short, with 24 bases between. The CDR3 nucleotides are TGTGCCAGCAGTGGCCCCCCGCACGGGGGGGGACAGCACCAAGAGACCCAGTACTTC. Translation gives CASSGPPHGGGQHQETQYF.

V gene TRBV6-1 combines with J gene TRBJ2-7; TRBD2 is a possible D gene (5 bases). V gave up 3 bases and J gave up 3 bases, with 9 bases separating them. Germline lookup yields CDR1 MNHNS and CDR2 SASEGT. This CDR3 comprises 13 residues. This CDR3 is CASSERESYEQYF. The CDR3 DNA sequence: TGTGCCAGCAGTGAGAGGGAGAGCTACGAGCAGTACTTC.

The chain uses TRBV9 and TRBJ1-5, with D possibly matching TRBD1 (6 bases). Germline V CDR1 and CDR2: SGDLS, YYNGEE. V was clipped by 4 bases and J by 5 bases, with 13 bases between them. This CDR3 comprises 14 residues. In DNA form, the CDR3 reads TGTGCCAGCAGCAGAAGGACAGATGATCAGCCCCAGCATTTT. Its protein is CASSRRTDDQPQHF.

This chain joins TRBV6-5 and TRBJ1-1, with no clear D. The CDR3 loop spans 13 amino acids. Germline values: CDR1 MNHEY, CDR2 SVGAGI. V was clipped by 2 bases and J by 1 base, with 5 bases between them. The chain's CDR3 is CASSYTWNTEAFF. In DNA form, the CDR3 reads TGTGCCAGCAGTTACACCTGGAACACTGAAGCTTTCTTT.

The chain combines TRBV9 with TRBJ1-6; the D gene is possibly TRBD1 (5 bases). In germline, CDR1 is SGDLS, CDR2 YYNGEE. This CDR3 has 14 residues. The V gene lost 4 bases and the J gene lost 13 bases, with 18 bases spanning the gap. Here the CDR3 DNA reads TGTGCCAGCAGCTCACAGGCTGCGGATACCCCCCTCCACTTT. Translating it yields CASSSQAADTPLHF.

The rearrangement joins TRBV27 to TRBJ2-7; the D gene is possibly TRBD2 (6 bases). Germline CDR1 and CDR2: MNHEY and SMNVEV (reference sequence). The ends were cut back, 10 bases at V and 0 bases at J, with 19 bases in the middle. CDR3 length equals 15 residues. The DNA for the CDR3 is TGTGCCAACGTGACCTTAGCGGCGAGCTCCTACGAGCAGTACTTC. Translated: CANVTLAASSYEQYF.

This chain connects TRBV28 to TRBJ1-1; 7 bases align to TRBD1. The V and J ends lost 7 bases and 4 bases, in that order; junction bases with no gene match: 6. Germline values: CDR1 MDHEN, CDR2 SYDVKM. The CDR3 contains 13 residues. The CDR3 sequence is CASTQGGATEAFF. The CDR3 DNA is TGTGCCAGCACCCAGGGGGGGGCCACTGAAGCTTTCTTT.

This rearrangement joins TRBV29-1 to TRBJ2-5, with 10 bases aligning to TRBD1. Germline V gene lookup returns CDR1 SQVTM and CDR2 ANQGSEA. The CDR3 has 14 residues. Losses at the gene ends were 7 bases for V and 2 bases for J; bases not matched to a gene: 7. The CDR3 reads CSGQDRGWQETQYF. CDR3 bases: TGCAGCGGCCAGGACAGGGGGTGGCAAGAGACCCAGTACTTC.

V and J are TRBV7-3 and TRBJ2-3, with 9 bases fitting TRBD2. The germline gives CDR1 SGHTA, CDR2 FQGTGA. This CDR3 has 14 residues. V shed 1 base and J 4 bases; nucleotides not matched to a gene: 0. The CDR3 nucleotides read TGTGCCAGCAGCTTAAGCGGGGGGGCAGATACGCAGTATTTT. Translation: CASSLSGGADTQYF.